Presented here are 3 T cell receptor beta chains from one specimen sequenced in a study of T cell repertoires in cytomegalovirus infection (dated by TCRdb to between 2018 and 2020). The sample was run on an Illumina HiSeq 1500. TCRdb took the public reads, trimmed them with fastp at Q25, ran MiXCR for clone calling and kept in-frame beta chains. Every entry covers one CDR3 protein and lists the most common genes and DNA from its rows. A total of some 200,000 distinct CDR3 sequences appear in this sample, roughly 9.8% of them only once. About 4.6% of the sample is in the top ten clones. Sequenced: PBMCs. These TCRs come from a human donor in good health (CMV status not recorded). Some clones in this sample may be carry-over from other donors' samples.

This clonotype has at least ten counts. The chain joins TRBV12-3 or TRBV12-4 to TRBJ2-7; no clear D. The V and J ends lost 5 bases and 0 bases respectively, with 11 bases between them. The CDR3 is 14 residues long. CDR3 region: CASSARGLSYEQYF. The CDR3 DNA is TGTGCCAGCAGTGCCAGAGGCCTCTCCTACGAGCAGTACTTC.

This clonotype was counted only a few times. This chain connects TRBV6-4 to TRBJ2-2; unclear D gene. Germline V gene data show CDR1 as MRHNA and CDR2 as SNTAGT. The ends were cut back, 8 bases at V and 6 bases at J, with 16 bases in the middle. The CDR3 loop spans 14 amino acids. The CDR3: CASAVLSSSGELFF. The CDR3 DNA follows: TGTGCCAGCGCGGTCCTGTCCTCCTCCGGGGAGCTGTTTTTT.

This clonotype occurred many times. This chain connects TRBV7-3 to TRBJ2-1; D is ambiguous. The CDR3 totals 13 residues. Trimming cost V 5 bases and J 6 bases, with 11 bases left between them. CDR1 is SGHTA, CDR2 FQGTGA, per germline. The CDR3 spells CASSPAPVNEQFF. DNA of the CDR3: TGTGCCAGCAGCCCGGCCCCGGTCAATGAGCAGTTCTTC.